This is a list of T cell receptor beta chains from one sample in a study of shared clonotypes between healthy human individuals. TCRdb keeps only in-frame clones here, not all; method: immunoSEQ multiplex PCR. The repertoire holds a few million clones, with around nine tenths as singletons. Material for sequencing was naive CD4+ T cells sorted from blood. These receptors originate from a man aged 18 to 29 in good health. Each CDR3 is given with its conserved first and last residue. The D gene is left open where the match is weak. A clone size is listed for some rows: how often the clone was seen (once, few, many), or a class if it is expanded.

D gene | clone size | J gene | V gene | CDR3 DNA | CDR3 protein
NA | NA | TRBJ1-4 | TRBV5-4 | TGTGCCAGCAGCTTGGACCCAGGTCGGCAGGAAAAACTGTTTTTT | CASSLDPGRQEKLFF
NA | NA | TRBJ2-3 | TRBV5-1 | TGCGCCAGCAGCTTGGTTGTGGGGGCCGCAGATACGCAGTATTTT | CASSLVVGAADTQYF
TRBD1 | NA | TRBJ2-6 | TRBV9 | TGTGCCAGCAGCGTGGACAGGGCTGGGGCCAACGTCCTGACTTTC | CASSVDRAGANVLTF
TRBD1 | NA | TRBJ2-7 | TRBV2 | TGTGCCAGCAGTAGGACAGGGGGCTTCTACGAGCAGTACTTC | CASSRTGGFYEQYF
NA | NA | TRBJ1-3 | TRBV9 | TGTGCCAGCAGCGCCGGGCTTGCCGGAAACACCATATATTTT | CASSAGLAGNTIYF
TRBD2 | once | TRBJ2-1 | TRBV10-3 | TGTGCCATCAGTGATTTAGCGGGAGGGGAGCAGTTCTTC | CAISDLAGGEQFF
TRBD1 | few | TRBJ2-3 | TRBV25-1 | TGTGCCAGCAGTGATCTAGGACAGGGACGGAGCACAGATACGCAGTATTTT | CASSDLGQGRSTDTQYF
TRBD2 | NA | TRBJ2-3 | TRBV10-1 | TGCGCCAGCAGTGAAAGCGGGAGAACAGATACGCAGTATTTT | CASSESGRTDTQYF
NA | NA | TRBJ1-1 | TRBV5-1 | TGCGCCAGCAGCTTTGTCAGGGAGGCTGAAGCTTTCTTT | CASSFVREAEAFF
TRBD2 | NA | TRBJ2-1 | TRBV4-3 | TGCGCCAGCAGCCGTGTGGGACTAGCCTACAATGAGCAGTTCTTC | CASSRVGLAYNEQFF
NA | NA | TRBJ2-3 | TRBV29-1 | TGCAGCGTTGAAGTACAGCGGACCCCCACAGATACGCAGTATTTT | CSVEVQRTPTDTQYF
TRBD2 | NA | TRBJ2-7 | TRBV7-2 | TGTGCCAGCAGCCCTAGCGGGGACCGCTACGAGCAGTACTTC | CASSPSGDRYEQYF